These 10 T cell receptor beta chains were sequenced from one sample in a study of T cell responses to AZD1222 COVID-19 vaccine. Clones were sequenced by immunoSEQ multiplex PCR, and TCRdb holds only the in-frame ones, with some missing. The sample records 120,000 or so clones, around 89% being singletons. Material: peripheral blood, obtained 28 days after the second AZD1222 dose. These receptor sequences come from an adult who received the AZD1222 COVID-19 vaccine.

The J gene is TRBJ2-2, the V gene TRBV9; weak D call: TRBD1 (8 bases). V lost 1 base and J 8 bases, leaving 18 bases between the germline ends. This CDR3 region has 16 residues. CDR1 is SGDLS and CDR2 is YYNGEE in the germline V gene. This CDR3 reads CASSVRGDRNRGELFF. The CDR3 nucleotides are TGTGCCAGCAGCGTACGGGGGGACAGGAATAGAGGGGAGCTGTTTTTT.

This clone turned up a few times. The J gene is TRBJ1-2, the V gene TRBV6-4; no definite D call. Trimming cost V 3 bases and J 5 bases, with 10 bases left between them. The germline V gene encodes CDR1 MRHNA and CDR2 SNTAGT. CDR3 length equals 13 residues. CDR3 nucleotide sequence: TGTGCCAGCAGTGAGGACGGTATTTATGGCTACACCTTC. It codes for CASSEDGIYGYTF.

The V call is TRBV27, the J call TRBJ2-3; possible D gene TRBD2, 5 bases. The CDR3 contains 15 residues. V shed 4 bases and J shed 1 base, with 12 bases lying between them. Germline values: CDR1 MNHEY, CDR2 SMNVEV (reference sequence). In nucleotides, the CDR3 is TGTGCCAGCAGTTATGAGGGATTGGGCACAGATACGCAGTATTTT. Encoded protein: CASSYEGLGTDTQYF.

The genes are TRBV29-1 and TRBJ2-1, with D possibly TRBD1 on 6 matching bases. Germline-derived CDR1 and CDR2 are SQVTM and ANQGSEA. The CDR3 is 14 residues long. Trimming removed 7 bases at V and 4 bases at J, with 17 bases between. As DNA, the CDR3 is TGCAGCGCCCCGATAGAGACAGGTTACAATGAGCAGTTCTTC. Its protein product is CSAPIETGYNEQFF.

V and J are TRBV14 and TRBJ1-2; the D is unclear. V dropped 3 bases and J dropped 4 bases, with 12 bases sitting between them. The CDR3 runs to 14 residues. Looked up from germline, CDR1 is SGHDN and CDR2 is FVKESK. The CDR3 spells CASSHGKGFYGYTF. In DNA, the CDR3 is TGTGCCAGCAGCCACGGCAAAGGGTTCTATGGCTACACCTTC.

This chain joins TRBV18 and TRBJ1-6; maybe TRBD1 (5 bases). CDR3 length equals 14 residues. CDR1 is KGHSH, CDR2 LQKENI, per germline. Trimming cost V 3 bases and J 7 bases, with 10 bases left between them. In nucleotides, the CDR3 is TGTGCCAGCTCACCGAGGGGAGGCAATTCACCCCTCCACTTT. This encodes CASSPRGGNSPLHF. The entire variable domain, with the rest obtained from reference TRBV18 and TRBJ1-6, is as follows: NAGVMQNPRHLVRRRGQEARLRCSPMKGHSHVYWYRQLPEEGLKFMVYLQKENIIDESGMPKERFSAEFPKEGPSILRIQQVVRGDSAAYFCASSPRGGNSPLHFGNGTRLTVT.

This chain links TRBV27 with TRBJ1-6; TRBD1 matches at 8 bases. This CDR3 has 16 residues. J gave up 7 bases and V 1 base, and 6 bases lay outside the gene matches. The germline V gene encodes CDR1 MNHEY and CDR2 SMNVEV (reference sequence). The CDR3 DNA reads TGTGCCAGCAGTTTATGGGGCCACAGGGGGAATTCACCCCTCCACTTT. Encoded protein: CASSLWGHRGNSPLHF.

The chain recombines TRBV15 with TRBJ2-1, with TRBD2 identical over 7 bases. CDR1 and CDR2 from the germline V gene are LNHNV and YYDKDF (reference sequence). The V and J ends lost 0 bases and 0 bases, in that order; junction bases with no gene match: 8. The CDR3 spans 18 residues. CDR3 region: CATSRDRPSGNSYNEQFF. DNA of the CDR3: TGTGCCACCAGCAGAGATAGGCCTAGCGGAAACTCCTACAATGAGCAGTTCTTC.

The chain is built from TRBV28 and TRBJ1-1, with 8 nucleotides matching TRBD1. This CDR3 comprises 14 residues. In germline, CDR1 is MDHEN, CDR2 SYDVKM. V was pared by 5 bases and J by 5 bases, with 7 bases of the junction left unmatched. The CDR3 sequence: CASSRYRQGTEAFF. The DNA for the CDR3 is TGTGCCAGCAGTAGATACCGACAGGGGACTGAAGCTTTCTTT.

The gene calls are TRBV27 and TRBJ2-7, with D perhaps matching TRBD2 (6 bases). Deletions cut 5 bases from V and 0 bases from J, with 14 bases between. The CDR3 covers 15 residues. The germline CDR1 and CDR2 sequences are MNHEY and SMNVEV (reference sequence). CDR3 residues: CASSPLLAVSYEQYF. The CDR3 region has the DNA TGTGCCAGCAGTCCCCTCTTAGCGGTCTCCTACGAGCAGTACTTC.